Below, one TCR beta chain is given with its context. The data are from a study of blood T cell repertoires in COVID-19. Study context: Material from acute and convalescent COVID-19 was sourced from the United States, Italy and Spain. T cells, B-cell-depleted T cells, or PBMCs supplied cDNA or gDNA.

This CDR3 has 19 residues. With 5 bases clipped from V and 4 bases from J, the junction kept 19 bases outside the gene matches. Germline CDR1 and CDR2: MDHEN and SYDVKM. Authors' analysis steps: From reference gene primer amplification, estimates of nucleated cell counts were derived. Data came from immunoSEQ multiplex PCR; TCRdb stores just in-frame clones and leaves some out. The DNA gave D and trimming, while V, J and clone size come from that table. The repertoire holds 250,000 or so clones, with 80% to 95% as singletons. Participants were aged 18 to 89 years, lived in some 23 US areas, and enrolled virtually.

This receptor was obtained from a man aged 40-50 years who had been exposed to COVID-19. The chain carries TRBV28 and TRBJ1-5; 8 nucleotides agree with TRBD1. The sequencing input was PBMCs or T cells enriched from blood (not recorded which). In DNA form, the CDR3 reads TGTGCCAGCAGTCCTGCCAAGGGGCGCAGGGGGCAAGGTAATCAGCCCCAGCATTTT. Protein: CASSPAKGRRGQGNQPQHF.